This TCR beta chain was sequenced for a study of T cell changes during pregnancy in multiple sclerosis. Sequencing was performed with immunoSEQ multiplex PCR; in TCRdb, only in-frame clones are kept and a portion is missing. The sample carries 55,000 to 70,000 clones, around nine tenths recorded once. The V and J ends lost 7 bases and 5 bases, in that order; junction bases with no gene match: 15. CDR1 is SGHDN, CDR2 FVKESK, per germline. The CDR3 runs 16 residues. The rearrangement links TRBV14 to TRBJ2-7; 9 bases are shared with TRBD1. This TCR was sampled from a female donor in good health, enrolled as a control in a pregnancy study. Sequenced here: peripheral blood, sampled in the third trimester of pregnancy. The CDR3 DNA is TGTGCCAGCAAGGGGAATCCCGGGACAGGGTCGAACGAGCAGTACTTC. Amino acid sequence: CASKGNPGTGSNEQYF. Full variable domain (rest looked up from reference TRBV14 and TRBJ2-7): EAGVTQFPSHSVIEKGQTVTLRCDPISGHDNLYWYRRVMGKEIKFLLHFVKESKQDESGMPNNRFLAERTGGTYSTLKVQPAELEDSGVYFCASKGNPGTGSNEQYFGPGTRLTVT.